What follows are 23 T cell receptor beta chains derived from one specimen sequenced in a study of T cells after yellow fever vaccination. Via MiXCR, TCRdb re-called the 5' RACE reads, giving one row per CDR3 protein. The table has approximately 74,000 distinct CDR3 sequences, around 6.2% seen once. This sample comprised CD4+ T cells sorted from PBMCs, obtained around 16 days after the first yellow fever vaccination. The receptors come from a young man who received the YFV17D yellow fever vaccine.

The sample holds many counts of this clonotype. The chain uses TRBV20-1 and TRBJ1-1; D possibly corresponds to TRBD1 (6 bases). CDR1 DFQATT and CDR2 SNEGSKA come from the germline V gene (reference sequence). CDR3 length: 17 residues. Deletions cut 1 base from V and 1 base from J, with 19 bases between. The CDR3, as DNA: TGCAGTGCTAGAGCCGCCGCGGGGGGGCTAGGGAACACTGAAGCTTTCTTT. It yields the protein CSARAAAGGLGNTEAFF.

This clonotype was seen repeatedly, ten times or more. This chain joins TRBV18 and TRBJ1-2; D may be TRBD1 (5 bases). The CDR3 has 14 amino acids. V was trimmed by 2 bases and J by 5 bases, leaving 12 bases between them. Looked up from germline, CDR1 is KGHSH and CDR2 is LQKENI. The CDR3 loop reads CASSPGREVYGYTF. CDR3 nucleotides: TGTGCCAGCTCACCAGGCAGGGAAGTTTATGGCTACACCTTC.

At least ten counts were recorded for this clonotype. The CDR3 DNA follows: TGTGCCACCAGTGATTCTGTTACGAACACCGGGGAGCTGTTTTTT. It codes for CATSDSVTNTGELFF. The chain links TRBV24-1 to TRBJ2-2; no clear D. CDR3 size: 15 residues. Germline lookup yields CDR1 KGHDR and CDR2 SFDVKD. Trimming cost V 2 bases and J 0 bases, with 6 bases left between them.

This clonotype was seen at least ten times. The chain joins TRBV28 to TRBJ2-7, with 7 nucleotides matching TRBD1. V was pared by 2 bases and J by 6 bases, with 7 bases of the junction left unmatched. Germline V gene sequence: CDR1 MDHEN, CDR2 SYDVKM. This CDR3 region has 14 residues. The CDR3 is CASSLLRTGSEQYV. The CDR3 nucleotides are TGTGCCAGCAGTTTACTTAGGACAGGCTCCGAGCAGTACGTC.

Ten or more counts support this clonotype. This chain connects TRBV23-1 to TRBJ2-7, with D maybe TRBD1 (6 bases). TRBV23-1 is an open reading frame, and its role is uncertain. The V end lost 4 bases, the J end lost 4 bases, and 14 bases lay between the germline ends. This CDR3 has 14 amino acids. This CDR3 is CASSPQGPGYEQYF. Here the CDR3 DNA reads TGCGCCAGCAGTCCTCAGGGGCCAGGGTACGAGCAGTACTTC.

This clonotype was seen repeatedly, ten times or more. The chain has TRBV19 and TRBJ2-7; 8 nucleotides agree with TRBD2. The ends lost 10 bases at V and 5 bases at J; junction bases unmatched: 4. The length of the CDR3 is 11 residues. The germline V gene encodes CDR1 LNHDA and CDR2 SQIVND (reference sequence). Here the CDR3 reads CATRRGDEQYV. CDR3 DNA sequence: TGTGCCACCAGGCGGGGGGACGAGCAGTACGTC.

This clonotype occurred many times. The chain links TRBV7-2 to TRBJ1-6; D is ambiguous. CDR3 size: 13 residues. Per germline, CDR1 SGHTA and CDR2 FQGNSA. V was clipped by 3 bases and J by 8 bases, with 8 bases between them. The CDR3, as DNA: TGTGCCAGCAGCTTGGTGGGCTATTCACCCCTCCACTTT. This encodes CASSLVGYSPLHF.

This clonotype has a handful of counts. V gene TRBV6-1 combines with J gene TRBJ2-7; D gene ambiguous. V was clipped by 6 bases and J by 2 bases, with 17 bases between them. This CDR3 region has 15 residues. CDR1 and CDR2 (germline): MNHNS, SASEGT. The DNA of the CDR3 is TGTGCCAGCAGCGTCTCGCGGTCTCCCACCTACGAGCAGTACGTC. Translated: CASSVSRSPTYEQYV.

The CDR3 loop reads CASSFGSGGTTYEQYF. For the CDR3, the DNA is TGCGCCAGCAGCTTCGGTTCCGGAGGTACGACCTACGAGCAGTACTTC. The rearrangement links TRBV5-1 to TRBJ2-7, with D perhaps matching TRBD2 (5 bases). CDR3 length: 16 amino acids. Trimming removed 2 bases from V and 2 bases from J, with 17 bases in between. Germline CDR1 is SGHRS and CDR2 is YFSETQ.

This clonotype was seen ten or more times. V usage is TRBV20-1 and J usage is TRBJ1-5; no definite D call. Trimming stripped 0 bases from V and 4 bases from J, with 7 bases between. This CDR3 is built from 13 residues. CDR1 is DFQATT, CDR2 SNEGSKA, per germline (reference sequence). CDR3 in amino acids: CSARDSGNQPQHF. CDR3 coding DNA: TGCAGTGCTAGAGACAGCGGAAATCAGCCCCAGCATTTT.

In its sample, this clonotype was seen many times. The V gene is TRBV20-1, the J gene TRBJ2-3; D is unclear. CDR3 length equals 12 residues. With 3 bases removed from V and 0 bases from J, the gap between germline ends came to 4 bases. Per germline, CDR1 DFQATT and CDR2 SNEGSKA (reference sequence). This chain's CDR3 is CSARYSTDTQYF. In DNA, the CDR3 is TGCAGTGCTAGGTACAGCACAGATACGCAGTATTTT.

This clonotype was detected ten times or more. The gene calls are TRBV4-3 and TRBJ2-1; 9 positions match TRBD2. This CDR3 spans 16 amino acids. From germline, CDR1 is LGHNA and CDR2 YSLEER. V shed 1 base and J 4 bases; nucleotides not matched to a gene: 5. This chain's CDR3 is CASSQAPSGGYNEQFF. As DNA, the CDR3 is TGCGCCAGCAGCCAAGCACCGAGCGGGGGGTACAATGAGCAGTTCTTC.

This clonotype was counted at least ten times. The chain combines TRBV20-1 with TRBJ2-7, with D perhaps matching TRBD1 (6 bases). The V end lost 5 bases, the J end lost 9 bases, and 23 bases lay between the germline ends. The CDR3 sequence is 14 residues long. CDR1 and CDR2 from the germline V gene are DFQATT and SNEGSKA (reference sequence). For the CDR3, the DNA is TGCAGTGCTTCCGGGACATTCCTCGATCATGGGCAGTACTTC. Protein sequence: CSASGTFLDHGQYF.

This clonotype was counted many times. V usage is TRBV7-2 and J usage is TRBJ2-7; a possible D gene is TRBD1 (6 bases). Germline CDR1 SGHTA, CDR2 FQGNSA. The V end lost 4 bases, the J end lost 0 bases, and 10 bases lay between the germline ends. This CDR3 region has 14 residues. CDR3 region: CASSYLDSSYEQYF. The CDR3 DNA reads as TGTGCCAGCAGCTATTTGGACAGCTCCTACGAGCAGTACTTC.

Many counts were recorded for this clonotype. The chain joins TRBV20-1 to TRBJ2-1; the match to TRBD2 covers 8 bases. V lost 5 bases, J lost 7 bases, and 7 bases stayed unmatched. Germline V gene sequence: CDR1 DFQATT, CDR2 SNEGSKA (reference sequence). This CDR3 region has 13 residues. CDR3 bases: TGCAGTGCTCCTCGAGCGGGGGAAAATGAGCAGTTCTTC. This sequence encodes CSAPRAGENEQFF.

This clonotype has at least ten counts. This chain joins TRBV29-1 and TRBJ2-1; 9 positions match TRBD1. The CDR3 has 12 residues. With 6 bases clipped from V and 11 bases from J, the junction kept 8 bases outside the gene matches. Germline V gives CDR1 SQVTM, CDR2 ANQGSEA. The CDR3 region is CSVHTGGPQQFF. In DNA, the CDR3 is TGCAGCGTACACACAGGGGGCCCCCAGCAGTTCTTC.

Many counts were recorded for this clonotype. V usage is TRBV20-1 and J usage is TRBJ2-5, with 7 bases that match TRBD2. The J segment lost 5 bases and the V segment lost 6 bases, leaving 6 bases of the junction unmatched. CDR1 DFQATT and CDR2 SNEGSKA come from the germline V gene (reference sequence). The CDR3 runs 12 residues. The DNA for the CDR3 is TGCAGTGCCCCACTAGCGTCGGAGACCCAGTACTTC. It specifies CSAPLASETQYF.

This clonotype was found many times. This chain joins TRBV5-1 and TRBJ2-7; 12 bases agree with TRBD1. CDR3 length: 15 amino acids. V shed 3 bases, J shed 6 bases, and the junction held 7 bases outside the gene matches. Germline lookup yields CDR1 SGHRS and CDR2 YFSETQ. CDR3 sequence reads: CASSWGGTGGLEQYF. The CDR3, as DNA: TGCGCCAGCAGCTGGGGCGGGACAGGGGGCCTCGAGCAGTACTTC.

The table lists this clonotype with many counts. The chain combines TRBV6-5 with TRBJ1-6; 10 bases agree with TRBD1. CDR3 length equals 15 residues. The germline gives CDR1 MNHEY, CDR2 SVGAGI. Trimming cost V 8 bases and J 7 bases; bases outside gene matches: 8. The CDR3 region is CASGRDRGGNSPLHF. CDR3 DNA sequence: TGTGCCAGCGGCCGGGACAGGGGAGGGAATTCACCCCTCCACTTT.

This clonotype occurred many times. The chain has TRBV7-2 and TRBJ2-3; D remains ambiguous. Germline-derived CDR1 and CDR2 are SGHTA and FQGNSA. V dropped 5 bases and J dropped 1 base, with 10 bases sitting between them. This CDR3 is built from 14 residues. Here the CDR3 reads CASSKQTRTDTQYF. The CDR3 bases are TGTGCCAGCAGCAAACAGACCCGCACAGATACGCAGTATTTT.

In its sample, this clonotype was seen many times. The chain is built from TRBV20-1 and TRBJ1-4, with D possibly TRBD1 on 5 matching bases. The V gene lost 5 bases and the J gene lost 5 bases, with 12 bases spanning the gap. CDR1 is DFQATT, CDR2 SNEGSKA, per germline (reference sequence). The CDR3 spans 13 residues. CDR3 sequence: CSAPGGGNEKLFF. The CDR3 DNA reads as TGCAGTGCTCCGGGCGGGGGAAATGAAAAACTGTTTTTT.

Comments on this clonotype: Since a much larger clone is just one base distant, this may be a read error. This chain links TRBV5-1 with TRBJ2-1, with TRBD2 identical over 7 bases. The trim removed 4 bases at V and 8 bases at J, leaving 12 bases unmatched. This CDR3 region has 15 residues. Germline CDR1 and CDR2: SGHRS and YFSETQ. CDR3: CASSRRWGGKDEQFF. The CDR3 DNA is TGCGCCAGCAGCCGGCGGTGGGGGGGAAAGGATGAGCAGTTCTTC.

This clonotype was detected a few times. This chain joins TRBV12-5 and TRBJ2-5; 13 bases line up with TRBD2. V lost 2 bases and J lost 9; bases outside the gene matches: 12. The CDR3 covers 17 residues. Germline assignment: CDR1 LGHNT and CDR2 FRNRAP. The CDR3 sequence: CASGLSSTSGGRGAQYF. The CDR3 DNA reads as TGTGCTAGTGGTTTGTCCTCGACTAGCGGGGGGCGAGGGGCCCAGTACTTC.